The T cell receptor beta chain under discussion was sequenced for a study of blood T cell repertoires in COVID-19. Study-wide context: Samples representing acute and convalescent COVID-19 were sourced from the United States, Italy and Spain. The analysed material was cDNA or gDNA that came from T cells, B-cell-depleted T cells, or PBMCs.

In the original processing: Researchers report that nucleated cell counts were estimated from reference gene primer amplification. Sequenced by immunoSEQ multiplex PCR; TCRdb stores in-frame clones only, minus some. From that table come the V and J calls and clone size; the DNA was used to work out D and trimming. The sample holds tens of thousands of clones; about 91% are singletons and the top ten take 4.5% to 5%. Sequencing used peripheral blood. The sequence was obtained from a woman between 45 and 60 years old with active COVID-19.

The CDR3 nucleotides are TGTGCCAGTAGTAGAATCCAGGGGAAGAACACTGAAGCTTTCTTT. Its protein is CASSRIQGKNTEAFF. The V gene is TRBV19, the J gene TRBJ1-1; D perhaps matches TRBD1 (6 bases). The germline V gene has CDR1 LNHDA and CDR2 SQIVND (reference sequence). The CDR3 spans 15 residues. Trimming stripped 4 bases from V and 1 base from J, with 13 bases between.